Below, one T cell receptor (beta chain) is given with its context. This clonotype came up a few times. The antigen this receptor binds is unknown. The record has no base qualities; no much larger clone is one base away. This entry is derived from a study of CD8+CD57+ T cells in acquired aplastic anemia (dated by TCRdb to the late 2010s). Turning to the overall study: A mean of approximately 3 ug of DNA, ranging from roughly 0.19 to 30 ug, was extracted from sorted CD4+ and CD8+ cells. CD8+CD57+ expansion was defined as a frequency above the mean frequency observed in healthy subjects. Summary of the overall study and its limitations: Although 25 to 30 CD8+ CDR3 sequences were shared by patients and controls, these sequences appeared highly expressed in patients and within the immunodominant clones of patients. No significant difference in CD8+ Simpson's diversity was found between patients and healthy controls (P=0.060).

Expansion of CD8+CD57+ cells had been shown by flow cytometry in the patients chosen for sequencing. Every patient had severe acquired aplastic anemia, diagnosed using the International Study of Aplastic Anemia and Agranulocytosis and Camitta criteria. No patient had received any therapy when blood was sampled. TCR repertoires of sorted CD4+ and CD8+ blood T cells from severe aplastic anemia patients and healthy subjects were deep-sequenced in the study. Patients were enrolled under clinicaltrials.gov protocols 00001620, 01623167, 00001397, 00071045, 00081523 and 00961064 in the USA. Ficoll-Paque density gradient centrifugation was used to isolate peripheral blood mononuclear cells. Before DNA extraction, CD4+ and CD8+ T cells were sorted by FACS or by magnetic beads. Genomic DNA was used as template for profiling of TCR beta VDJ combinations and CDR3 sequences. An Illumina HiSeq 2000 was the platform used for TCR repertoire sequencing. The authors processed their data as follows. Repertoires were assessed using TRBV/TRBJ rearrangement plots, CDR3 size and DJ length profiles, and Simpson's diversity index. The most abundant DNA sequence in the deep sequencing data was defined as the immunodominant clone. CDR3 amino acid sequences were screened for sharing across subjects and were compared with published repertoires and the VDJdb database. The raw public reads went through TCRdb reprocessing: fastp at Q25, MiXCR clone calling, in-frame beta chains kept. Every distinct CDR3 protein forms one entry, paired with its most common genes and DNA. None of the V and J calls come from the authors' own analysis; TCRdb made them. The sample table holds hundreds of thousands of distinct CDR3 sequences, of which around 30% were seen once. Jointly, the top ten make up approximately 0.82% of the sample.

V and J lose 2 bases and 5 bases, and a span of 7 bases separates them. CDR1 ENHRY and CDR2 SYGVKD were looked up in the germline V gene. Including the terminal cysteine and phenylalanine, the CDR3 comprises 12 residues. Here the CDR3 DNA is all that survives: 36 bases in frame from base 1. This TCR was recovered from a human donor with aplastic anemia. Sample: sorted CD4+, CD8+, or CD8+CD57+ T cells (not recorded which) from PBMCs. The chain is assembled from TRBV10-3 and TRBJ2-7; the D gene assignment is ambiguous. The DNA is as follows: TGTGCCATCAGTGAGCTCGAGGACGAGCAGTACTTC. This sequence encodes CAISELEDEQYF.